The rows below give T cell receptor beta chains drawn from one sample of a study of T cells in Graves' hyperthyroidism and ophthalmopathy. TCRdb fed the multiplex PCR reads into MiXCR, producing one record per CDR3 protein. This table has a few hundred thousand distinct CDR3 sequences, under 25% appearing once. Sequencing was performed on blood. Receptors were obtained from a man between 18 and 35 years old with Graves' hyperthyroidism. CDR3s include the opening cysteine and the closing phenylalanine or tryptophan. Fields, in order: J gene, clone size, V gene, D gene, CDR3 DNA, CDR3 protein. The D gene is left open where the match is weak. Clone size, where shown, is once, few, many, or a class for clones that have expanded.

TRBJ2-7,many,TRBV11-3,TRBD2,TGTGCCAGCAGCCTTAGCGGGCTCTCCTACGAGCAGTACTTC,CASSLSGLSYEQYF
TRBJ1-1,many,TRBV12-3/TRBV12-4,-,TGTGCCAGCAGGGCGGGGGGGAACACTGAAGCTTTCTTT,CASRAGGNTEAFF
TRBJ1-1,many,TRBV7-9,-,TGTGCCAGCAGCTTAGTTCAGACGAACACTGAAGCTTTCTTT,CASSLVQTNTEAFF
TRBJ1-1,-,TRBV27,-,TGTGCCAGCAGTTTTAAGTGGGGTAACACTGAAGCTTTCTTT,CASSFKWGNTEAFF
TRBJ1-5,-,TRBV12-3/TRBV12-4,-,TGTGCCAGCAGTCCTACACTTAGCAATCAGCCCCAGCATTTT,CASSPTLSNQPQHF
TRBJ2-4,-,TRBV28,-,TGTGCCAGCAGTTTACCCCGCGGAGGGGTAACCAAAAACATTCAGTACTTC,CASSLPRGGVTKNIQYF
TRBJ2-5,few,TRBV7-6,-,TGTGCCAGCAGCCCCGGGACAATCGAGGAAGAGACCCAGTACTTC,CASSPGTIEEETQYF
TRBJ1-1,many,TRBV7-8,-,TGTGCCAGCAGCTTAGTTGCGGGGGAGAACACTGAAGCTTTCTTT,CASSLVAGENTEAFF
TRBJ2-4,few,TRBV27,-,TGTGCCAGCAGTTTGAGGGCCGGGCATCTAGCCAAAAACATTCAGTACTTC,CASSLRAGHLAKNIQYF
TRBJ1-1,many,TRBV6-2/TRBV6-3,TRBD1,TGTGCCAGCAGAAGAACCGGGACAGCTGAAGCTTTCTTT,CASRRTGTAEAFF
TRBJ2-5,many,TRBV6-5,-,TGTGCCAGCAGTTACGGGGGCGGGGAGACCCAGTACTTC,CASSYGGGETQYF
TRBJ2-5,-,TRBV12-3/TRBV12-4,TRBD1,TGTGCCAGCAGTATTAGGGGGCGAGAGACCCAGTACTTC,CASSIRGRETQYF
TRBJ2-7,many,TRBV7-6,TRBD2,TGTGCCAGCAGCTACGGGACTAGCGGACACGAGCGGTACTTC,CASSYGTSGHERYF
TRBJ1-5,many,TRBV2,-,TGTGCCAGCAGTGAATATGTCGGGGGATATCAGCCCCAGCATTTT,CASSEYVGGYQPQHF
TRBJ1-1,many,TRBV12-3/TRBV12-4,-,TGTGCCAGCAGTTTAGGACCTTACACTGAAGCTTTCTTT,CASSLGPYTEAFF
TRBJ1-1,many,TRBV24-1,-,TGTGCCACCGGGGACGGGGTCGGAGCTTTCTTT,CATGDGVGAFF
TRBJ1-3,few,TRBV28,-,TGTGCCAGCAGGGGACGTGGGTCTGGAAACACCATATATTTT,CASRGRGSGNTIYF
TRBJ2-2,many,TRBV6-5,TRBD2,TGTGCCAGCAGTTCGGGACTAGCGGACACCGGGGAGCTGTTTTTT,CASSSGLADTGELFF
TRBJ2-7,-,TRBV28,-,TGTGCCAGCAGTTTAAGGGAGATCCTTACCTACGAGCAGTACTTC,CASSLREILTYEQYF
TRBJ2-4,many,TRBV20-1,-,TGCAGTGCTCCGCCCCCCCCCGGGACCAAAAACATTCAGTACTTC,CSAPPPPGTKNIQYF